This TCR beta chain was recovered during a study of T cells after yellow fever vaccination. Study-level information: Fractions of limited cellularity were prepared by means of SMART-Seq v4 Ultra Low Input. Study observations and caveats: Most clones from primary vaccination were detected again post-booster (roughly 96% CD4, about 88% CD8). Abundant contaminating clonotypes from the bulk population could appear in FACS-sorted repertoires. The CD4 and CD8 compartments had a small share of their clonotypes in common.

TCRdb used MiXCR to reprocess the 5' RACE reads, holding one entry per CDR3 protein. The table shows 300,000 to 400,000 distinct CDR3 sequences, with about 6.2% occurring only once. This clonotype was seen at least ten times. Antigen specificity is unknown. V gave up 4 bases and J gave up 4 bases; unmatched junction bases: 9. This CDR3 is built from 15 residues. Germline V gives CDR1 LGHDT, CDR2 YNNKEL (reference sequence). The sequencing here drew on PBMCs, taken 5 days after the yellow fever booster vaccination. The clonotype originates from a man aged 25 to 40 who received the YFV17D yellow fever vaccine. The rearrangement joins TRBV3-1 to TRBJ1-2; 7 bases are shared with TRBD1. In nucleotides, the CDR3 is TGTGCCAGCAGCCCCTACTACGGGACAGCCTATGGCTACACCTTC. As protein: CASSPYYGTAYGYTF.